This note documents a single T cell receptor beta chain sequence. The antigen remains undetermined. The assay was immunoSEQ multiplex PCR, and TCRdb's table has in-frame clones only and misses some. The table lists 55,000 to 70,000 clones, under 95% of them singletons. The sample belongs to a study of lymphopenia after photon versus proton radiotherapy. Study-level points and caveats: Post-nadir diversity loss with photons came from oligoclonal expansion, particularly CD8+ Temra cells. Survival link was tested only in deceased patients; proton benefit remains a possibility.

Germline V lookup: CDR1 SGHTS, CDR2 YDEGEE. This CDR3 region has 17 residues. Germline trimming cut 4 bases from V and 2 bases from J; bases unmatched to any gene: 9. The chain has TRBV5-8 and TRBJ2-5; 12 bases fit TRBD2. The material was peripheral blood, obtained from a patient treated with photon-based radiotherapy. This receptor was taken from a woman between 65 and 79 years old with pancreatic cancer. The CDR3 loop is CASSLLLGLAGQETQYF. The CDR3 DNA reads as TGTGCCAGCAGCCTTCTTCTCGGACTAGCGGGACAAGAGACCCAGTACTTC.